This T cell receptor beta chain was retrieved from a study of blood T cell repertoires in COVID-19. Study as a whole: Spain, Italy and the United States supplied samples that represented acute and convalescent COVID-19.

A single count supports this clone. Sequencing used immunoSEQ multiplex PCR; TCRdb keeps in-frame clones, though not all of them. Among 200,000 to 250,000 clones listed, 82% were seen once. CDR1 SGHTA and CDR2 FQGNSA come from the germline V gene. V lost 5 bases and J 7 bases, leaving 17 bases between the germline ends. The CDR3 is 14 amino acids. The TCR comes from a woman between 70 and 85 years old with COVID-19, enrolled during active disease. The V gene is TRBV7-2, the J gene TRBJ2-5; TRBD2 is a possible D gene (8 bases). Material for sequencing was peripheral blood. In nucleotides, the CDR3 is TGTGCCAGCAGCCCACGGGAGGGGGCAGGGACCCAGTACTTC. This translates into CASSPREGAGTQYF.